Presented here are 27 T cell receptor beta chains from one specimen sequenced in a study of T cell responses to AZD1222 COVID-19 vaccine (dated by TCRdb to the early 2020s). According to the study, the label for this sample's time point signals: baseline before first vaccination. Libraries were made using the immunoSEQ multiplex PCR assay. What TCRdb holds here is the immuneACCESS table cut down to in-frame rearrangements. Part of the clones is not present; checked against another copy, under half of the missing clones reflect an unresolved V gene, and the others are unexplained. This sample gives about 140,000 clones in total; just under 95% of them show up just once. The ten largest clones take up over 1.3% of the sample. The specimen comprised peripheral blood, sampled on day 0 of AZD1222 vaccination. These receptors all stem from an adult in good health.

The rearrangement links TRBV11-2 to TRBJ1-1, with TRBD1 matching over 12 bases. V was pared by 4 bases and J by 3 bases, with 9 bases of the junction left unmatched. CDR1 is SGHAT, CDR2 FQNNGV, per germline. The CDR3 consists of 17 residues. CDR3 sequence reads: CASSSGTGGIRYTEAFF. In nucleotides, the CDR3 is TGTGCCAGCAGCTCGGGGACAGGGGGCATTCGGTACACTGAAGCTTTCTTT.

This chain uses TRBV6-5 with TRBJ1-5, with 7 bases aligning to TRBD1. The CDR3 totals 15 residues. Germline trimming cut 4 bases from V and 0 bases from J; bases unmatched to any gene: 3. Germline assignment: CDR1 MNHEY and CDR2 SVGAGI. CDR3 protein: CASSWTGGSNQPQHF. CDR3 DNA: TGTGCCAGCAGTTGGACAGGCGGTAGCAATCAGCCCCAGCATTTT.

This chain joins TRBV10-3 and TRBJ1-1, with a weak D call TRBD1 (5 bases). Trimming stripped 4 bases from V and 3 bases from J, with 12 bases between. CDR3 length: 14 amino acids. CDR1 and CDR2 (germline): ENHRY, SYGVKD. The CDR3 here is CAISATAGHTEAFF. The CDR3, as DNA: TGTGCCATCAGTGCGACAGCGGGCCACACTGAAGCTTTCTTT.

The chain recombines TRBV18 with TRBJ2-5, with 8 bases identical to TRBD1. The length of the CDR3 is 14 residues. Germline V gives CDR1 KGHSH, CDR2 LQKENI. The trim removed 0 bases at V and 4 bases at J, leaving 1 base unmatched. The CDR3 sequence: CASSPPGTGETQYF. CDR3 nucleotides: TGTGCCAGCTCACCACCGGGGACAGGAGAGACCCAGTACTTC. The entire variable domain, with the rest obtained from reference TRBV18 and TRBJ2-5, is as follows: NAGVMQNPRHLVRRRGQEARLRCSPMKGHSHVYWYRQLPEEGLKFMVYLQKENIIDESGMPKERFSAEFPKEGPSILRIQQVVRGDSAAYFCASSPPGTGETQYFGPGTRLLVL.

The CDR3 is CATSREQGIAGETGELFF. The DNA for the CDR3 is TGTGCCACCAGCAGAGAGCAGGGGATAGCGGGGGAAACCGGGGAGCTGTTTTTT. This sequence joins TRBV15 and TRBJ2-2; 9 bases align to TRBD2. From germline, CDR1 is LNHNV and CDR2 YYDKDF (reference sequence). The CDR3 loop spans 18 amino acids. The V segment lost 0 bases and the J segment 5 bases; nucleotides outside the gene matches: 10.

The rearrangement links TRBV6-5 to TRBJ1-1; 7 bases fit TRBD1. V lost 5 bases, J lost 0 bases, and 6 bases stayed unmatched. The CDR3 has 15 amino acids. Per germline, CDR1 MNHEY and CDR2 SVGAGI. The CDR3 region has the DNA TGTGCCAGCAGTCTTCAGGGGGGGATGAACACTGAAGCTTTCTTT. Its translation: CASSLQGGMNTEAFF.

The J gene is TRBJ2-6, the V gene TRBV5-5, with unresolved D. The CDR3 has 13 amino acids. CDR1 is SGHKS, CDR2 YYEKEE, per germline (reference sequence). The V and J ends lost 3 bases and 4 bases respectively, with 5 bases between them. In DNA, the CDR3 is TGTGCCAGCAGCTATGGCGGGGCCAACGTCCTGACTTTC. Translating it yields CASSYGGANVLTF.

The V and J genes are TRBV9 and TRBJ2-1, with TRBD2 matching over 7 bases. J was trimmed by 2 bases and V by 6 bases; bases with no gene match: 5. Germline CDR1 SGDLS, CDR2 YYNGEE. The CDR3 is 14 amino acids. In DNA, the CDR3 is TGTGCCAGCACCCCAGGGACTACCTACAATGAGCAGTTCTTC. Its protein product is CASTPGTTYNEQFF.

In DNA form, the CDR3 reads TGTGCCAGCAGTACAACAGGGCTTGCGGGGGGCTACACCTTC. Translated, it gives CASSTTGLAGGYTF. The genes are TRBV27 and TRBJ1-2; tentative D call: TRBD1 (6 bases). The CDR3 contains 14 residues. Germline CDR1 is MNHEY and CDR2 is SMNVEV (reference sequence). The ends were cut back, 5 bases at V and 8 bases at J, with 18 bases in the middle.

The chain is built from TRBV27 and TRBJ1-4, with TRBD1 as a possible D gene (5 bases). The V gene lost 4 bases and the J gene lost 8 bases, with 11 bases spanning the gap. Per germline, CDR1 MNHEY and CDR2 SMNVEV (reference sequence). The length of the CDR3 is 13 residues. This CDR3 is CASSYGAGEKLFF. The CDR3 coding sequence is TGTGCCAGCAGTTACGGGGCAGGCGAAAAACTGTTTTTT.

The CDR3 is CASSLAGGTPFSGYTF. Here the CDR3 DNA reads TGTGCCAGCAGCTTGGCCGGTGGGACGCCCTTCTCTGGCTACACCTTC. The rearrangement joins TRBV7-9 to TRBJ1-2, with D perhaps TRBD1 (5 bases). The CDR3 loop spans 16 amino acids. Germline CDR1 and CDR2: SEHNR and FQNEAQ (reference sequence). V lost 3 bases, J lost 7 bases, and 21 bases lay in between.

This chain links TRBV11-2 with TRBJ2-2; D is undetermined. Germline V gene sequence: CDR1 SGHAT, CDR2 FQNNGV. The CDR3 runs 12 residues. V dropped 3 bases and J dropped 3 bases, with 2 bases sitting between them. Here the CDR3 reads CASSFHTGELFF. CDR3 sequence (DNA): TGTGCCAGCAGCTTCCACACCGGGGAGCTGTTTTTT.

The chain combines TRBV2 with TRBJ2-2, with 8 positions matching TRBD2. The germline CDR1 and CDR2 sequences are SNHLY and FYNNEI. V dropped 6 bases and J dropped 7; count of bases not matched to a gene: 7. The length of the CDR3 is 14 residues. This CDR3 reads CASRPGGLGGELFF. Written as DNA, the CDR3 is TGTGCCAGCAGACCGGGGGGGCTCGGCGGGGAGCTGTTTTTT.

The CDR3 DNA is TGTGCCAGCAGCCGAGGGGCCAGGGGACCAAATTCACCCCTCCACTTT. Translation: CASSRGARGPNSPLHF. V and J are TRBV3-1 (or the pseudogene TRBV3-2) and TRBJ1-6; the D gene is possibly TRBD1 (6 bases). Germline V gives CDR1 LGHDT, CDR2 YNNKEL (reference sequence). The V end lost 4 bases, the J end lost 7 bases, and 17 bases lay between the germline ends. CDR3 size: 16 residues.

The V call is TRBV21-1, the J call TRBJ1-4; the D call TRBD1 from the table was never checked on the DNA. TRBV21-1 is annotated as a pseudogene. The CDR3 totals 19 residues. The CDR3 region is CASSAGPGQGPATNEKLFF. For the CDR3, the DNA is TGTGCCAGCAGCGCGGGGCCGGGACAGGGACCTGCAACTAATGAAAAACTGTTTTTT.

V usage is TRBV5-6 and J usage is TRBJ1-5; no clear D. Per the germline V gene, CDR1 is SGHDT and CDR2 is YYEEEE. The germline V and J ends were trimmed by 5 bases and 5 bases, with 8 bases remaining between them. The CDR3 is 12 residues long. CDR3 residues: CASSAGDQPQHF. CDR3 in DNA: TGTGCCAGCAGTGCGGGTGATCAGCCCCAGCATTTT.

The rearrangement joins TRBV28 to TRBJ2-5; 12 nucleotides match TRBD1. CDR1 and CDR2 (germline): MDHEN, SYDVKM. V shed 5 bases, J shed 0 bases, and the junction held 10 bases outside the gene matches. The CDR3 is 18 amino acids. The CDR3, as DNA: TGTGCCAGCAGTATGACCGGGACAGGGGGCCCGTACCAAGAGACCCAGTACTTC. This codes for CASSMTGTGGPYQETQYF.

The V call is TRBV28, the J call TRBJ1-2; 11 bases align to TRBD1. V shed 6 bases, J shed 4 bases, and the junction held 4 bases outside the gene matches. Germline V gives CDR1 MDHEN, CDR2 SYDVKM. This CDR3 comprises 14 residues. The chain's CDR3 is CASRPGTGGYGYTF. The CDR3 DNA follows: TGTGCCAGCAGACCCGGGACAGGGGGCTATGGCTACACCTTC.

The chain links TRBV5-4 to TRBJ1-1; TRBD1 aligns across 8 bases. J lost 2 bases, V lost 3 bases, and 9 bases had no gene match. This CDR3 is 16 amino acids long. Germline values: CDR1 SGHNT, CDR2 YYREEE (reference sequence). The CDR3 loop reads CASSSRGRGLNTEAFF. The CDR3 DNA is TGTGCCAGCAGCTCTAGGGGCAGGGGGCTTAACACTGAAGCTTTCTTT. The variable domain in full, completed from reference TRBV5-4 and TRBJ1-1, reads ETGVTQSPTHLIKTRGQQVTLRCSSQSGHNTVSWYQQALGQGPQFIFQYYREEENGRGNFPPRFSGLQFPNYSSELNVNALELDDSALYLCASSSRGRGLNTEAFFGQGTRLTVV.

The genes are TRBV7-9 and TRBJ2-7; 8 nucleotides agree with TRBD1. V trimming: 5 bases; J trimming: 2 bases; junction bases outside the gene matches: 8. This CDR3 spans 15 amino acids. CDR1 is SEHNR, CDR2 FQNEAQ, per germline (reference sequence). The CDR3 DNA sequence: TGTGCCAGCAGCCCTGGACAGGGACGCGCCTACGAGCAGTACTTC. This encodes CASSPGQGRAYEQYF.

The CDR3 nucleotides read TGTGCCAGCAGTGAGGGAGGCAGAGATACGTTCTACAATGAGCAGTTCTTC. Translating it yields CASSEGGRDTFYNEQFF. The J gene is TRBJ2-1, the V gene TRBV6-1, with D possibly being TRBD2 (6 bases). CDR1 is MNHNS and CDR2 is SASEGT in the germline V gene. Trimming removed 3 bases at V and 3 bases at J, with 18 bases between. The CDR3 runs 17 residues.

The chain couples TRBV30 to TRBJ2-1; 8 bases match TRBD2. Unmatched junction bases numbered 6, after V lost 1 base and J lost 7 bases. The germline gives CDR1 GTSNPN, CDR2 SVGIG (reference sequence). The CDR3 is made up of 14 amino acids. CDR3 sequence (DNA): TGTGCCTGGAGTGCCCAAGGGACTAGTAATGAGCAGTTCTTC. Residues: CAWSAQGTSNEQFF.

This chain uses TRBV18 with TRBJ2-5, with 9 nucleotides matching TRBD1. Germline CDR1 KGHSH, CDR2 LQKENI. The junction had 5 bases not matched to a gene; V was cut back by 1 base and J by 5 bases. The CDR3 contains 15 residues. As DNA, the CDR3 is TGTGCCAGCTCACCACTGGGACAGGGTGCGGAGACCCAGTACTTC. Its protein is CASSPLGQGAETQYF.

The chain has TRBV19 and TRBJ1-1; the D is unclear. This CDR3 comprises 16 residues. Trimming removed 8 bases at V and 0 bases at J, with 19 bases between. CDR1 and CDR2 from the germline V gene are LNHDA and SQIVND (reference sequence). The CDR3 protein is CASPQVLGRMNTEAFF. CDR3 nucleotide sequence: TGTGCCAGTCCCCAAGTACTGGGCCGCATGAACACTGAAGCTTTCTTT.

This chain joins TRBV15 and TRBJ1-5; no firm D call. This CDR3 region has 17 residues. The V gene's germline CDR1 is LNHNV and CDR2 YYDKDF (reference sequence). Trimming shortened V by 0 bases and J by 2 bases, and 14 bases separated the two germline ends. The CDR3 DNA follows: TGTGCCACCAGCAGAGATTCTACAAGCGGGGGCAATCAGCCCCAGCATTTT. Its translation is CATSRDSTSGGNQPQHF.

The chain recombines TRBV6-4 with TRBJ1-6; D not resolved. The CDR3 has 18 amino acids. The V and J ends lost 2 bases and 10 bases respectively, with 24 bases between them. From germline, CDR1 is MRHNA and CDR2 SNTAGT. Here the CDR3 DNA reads TGTGCCAGCAGTGACACAAGTCCCCAGGTCCCATTGAAATCACCCCTCCACTTT. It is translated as CASSDTSPQVPLKSPLHF.

The CDR3 DNA sequence: TGTGCCAGCAGTTTACCCGGGGAGCTGTTTTTT. Residues: CASSLPGELFF. This sequence joins TRBV12-3 or TRBV12-4 and TRBJ2-2, with D hard to call. The CDR3 covers 11 residues. The V gene lost 2 bases and the J gene lost 6 bases, with 1 base spanning the gap.